This passage covers 7 T cell receptor beta chains from one sample sequenced in a study of blood T cell repertoires in COVID-19. Clones were sequenced by immunoSEQ multiplex PCR, and TCRdb holds only the in-frame ones, with some missing. The top ten clones hold over 3.5% of a sample with under 300,000 clones, around 89% of them seen once. Sequenced: peripheral blood. Receptors were obtained from a woman in her thirties or forties with acute or convalescent COVID-19.

The V and J genes are TRBV2 and TRBJ2-3; TRBD2 aligns across 15 bases. Per germline, CDR1 SNHLY and CDR2 FYNNEI. V shed 6 bases and J 3 bases; nucleotides not matched to a gene: 19. The CDR3 sequence is 21 residues long. In nucleotides, the CDR3 is TGTGCCAGCAGGACCCAAGGACTAGCGGGGGGGCTAACCGCTGTGACAGATACGCAGTATTTT. It encodes CASRTQGLAGGLTAVTDTQYF. Full variable domain (outside the CDR3, taken from reference TRBV2 and TRBJ2-3): EPEVTQTPSHQVTQMGQEVILRCVPISNHLYFYWYRQILGQKVEFLVSFYNNEISEKSEIFDDQFSVERPDGSNFTLKIRSTKLEDSAMYFCASRTQGLAGGLTAVTDTQYFGPGTRLTVL.

V is TRBV7-3 and J is TRBJ2-3, with D tentatively TRBD1 (5 bases). V lost 5 bases, J lost 1 base, and 13 bases lay in between. Germline V gene data show CDR1 as SGHTA and CDR2 as FQGTGA. The CDR3 is 15 residues long. Here the CDR3 reads CASSLTGLRTDTQYF. CDR3 DNA: TGTGCCAGCAGCCTTACAGGTCTGCGCACAGATACGCAGTATTTT.

The V gene is TRBV7-2, the J gene TRBJ1-5; D is undetermined. Germline values: CDR1 SGHTA, CDR2 FQGNSA. The CDR3 totals 20 residues. The ends were cut back, 0 bases at V and 2 bases at J, with 23 bases in the middle. The CDR3 DNA reads as TGTGCCAGCAGCTTAGCCCCGTTCCAGGCGGAGGCATTGGGCAATCAGCCCCAGCATTTT. Translating it yields CASSLAPFQAEALGNQPQHF.

This clone has just a few counts. The V gene is TRBV3-1 (or the pseudogene TRBV3-2), the J gene TRBJ1-2; no firm D call. This CDR3 spans 13 amino acids. Germline lookup yields CDR1 LGHDT and CDR2 YNNKEL (reference sequence). With 4 bases removed from V and 5 bases from J, the gap between germline ends came to 11 bases. CDR3 protein: CASSRARIYGYTF. CDR3 nucleotides: TGTGCCAGCAGCCGTGCGAGGATTTATGGCTACACCTTC.

The chain recombines TRBV19 with TRBJ2-1; possibly TRBD2 for D (7 bases). CDR3 length equals 16 residues. Germline V gives CDR1 LNHDA, CDR2 SQIVND (reference sequence). The V end was cut by 6 bases, the J end by 6 bases, with 21 bases between. As DNA, the CDR3 is TGTGCCAGTAGATCGGGGGGCCGCAGGGAGAGCAATGAGCAGTTCTTC. The encoded protein is CASRSGGRRESNEQFF.

V is TRBV7-2 and J is TRBJ1-1; TRBD1 matches 9 bases. V lost 1 base, J lost 5 bases, and 8 bases stayed unmatched. In germline, CDR1 is SGHTA, CDR2 FQGNSA. The CDR3 sequence is 16 residues long. The CDR3 DNA reads TGTGCCAGCAGCTTAGTCGGGACAGGGCCAGGTACTGAAGCTTTCTTT. It codes for CASSLVGTGPGTEAFF. The variable domain in full, with the rest retrieved from reference TRBV7-2 and TRBJ1-1, is GAGVSQSPSNKVTEKGKDVELRCDPISGHTALYWYRQSLGQGLEFLIYFQGNSAPDKSGLPSDRFSAERTGGSVSTLTIQRTQQEDSAVYLCASSLVGTGPGTEAFFGQGTRLTVV.

In DNA, the CDR3 is TGCGCCAGCAGCCAAGAACCGGGAGACTATGGCTACACCTTC. This encodes CASSQEPGDYGYTF. The V and J genes are TRBV4-1 and TRBJ1-2; D is unresolved. CDR3 size: 14 residues. Trimming took off 0 bases at V and 3 bases at J, with 8 bases between the two ends. In germline, CDR1 is MGHRA, CDR2 YSYEKL.